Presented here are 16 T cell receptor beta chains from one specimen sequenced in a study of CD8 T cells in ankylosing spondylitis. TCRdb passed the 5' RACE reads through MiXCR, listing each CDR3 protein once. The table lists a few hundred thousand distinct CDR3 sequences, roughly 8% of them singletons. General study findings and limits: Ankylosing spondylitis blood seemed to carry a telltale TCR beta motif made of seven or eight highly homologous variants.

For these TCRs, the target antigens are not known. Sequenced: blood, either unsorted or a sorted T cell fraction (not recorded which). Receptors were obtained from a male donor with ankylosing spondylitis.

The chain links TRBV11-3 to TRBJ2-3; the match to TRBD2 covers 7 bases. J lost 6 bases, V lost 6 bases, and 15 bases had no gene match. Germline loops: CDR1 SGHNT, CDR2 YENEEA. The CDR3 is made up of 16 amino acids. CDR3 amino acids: CASSQGAGPHSDTQYF. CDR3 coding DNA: TGTGCCAGCAGTCAAGGAGCGGGGCCCCACTCCGATACGCAGTATTTT.

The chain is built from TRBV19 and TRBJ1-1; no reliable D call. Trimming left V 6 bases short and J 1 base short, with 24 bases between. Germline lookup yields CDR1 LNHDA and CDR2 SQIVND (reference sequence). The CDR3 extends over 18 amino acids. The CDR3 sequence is CASRKRAFIGRANTEAFF. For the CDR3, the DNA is TGTGCCAGTAGAAAGAGGGCATTCATCGGAAGAGCGAACACTGAAGCTTTCTTT. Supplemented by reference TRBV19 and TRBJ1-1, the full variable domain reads DGGITQSPKYLFRKEGQNVTLSCEQNLNHDAMYWYRQDPGQGLRLIYYSQIVNDFQKGDIAEGYSVSREKKESFPLTVTSAQKNPTAFYLCASRKRAFIGRANTEAFFGQGTRLTVV.

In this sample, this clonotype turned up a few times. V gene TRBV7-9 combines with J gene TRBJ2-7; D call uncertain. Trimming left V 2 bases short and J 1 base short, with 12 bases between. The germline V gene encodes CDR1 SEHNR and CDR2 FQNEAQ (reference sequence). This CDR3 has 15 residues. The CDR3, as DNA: TGTGCCAGCAGCTTACAAACCGCGAATTCCTACGAGCAGTACTTC. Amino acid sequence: CASSLQTANSYEQYF.

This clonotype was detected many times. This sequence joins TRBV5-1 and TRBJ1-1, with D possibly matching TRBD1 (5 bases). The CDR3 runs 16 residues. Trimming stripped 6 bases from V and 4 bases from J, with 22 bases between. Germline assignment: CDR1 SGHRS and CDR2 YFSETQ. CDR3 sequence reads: CASTRDSWGRSTEAFF. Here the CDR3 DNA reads TGCGCCAGCACCAGGGACTCCTGGGGACGAAGCACTGAAGCTTTCTTT.

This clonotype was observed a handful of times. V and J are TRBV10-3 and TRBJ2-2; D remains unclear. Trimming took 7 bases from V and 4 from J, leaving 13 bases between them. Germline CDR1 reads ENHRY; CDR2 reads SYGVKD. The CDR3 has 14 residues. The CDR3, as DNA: TGTGCCATCACTTTCGGTGGGCCCACCGGGGAGCTGTTTTTT. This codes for CAITFGGPTGELFF.

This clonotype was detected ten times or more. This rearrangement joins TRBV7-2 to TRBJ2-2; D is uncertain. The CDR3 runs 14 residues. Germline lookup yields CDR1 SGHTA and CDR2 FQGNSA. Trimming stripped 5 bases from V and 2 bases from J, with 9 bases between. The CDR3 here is CASSPIRNTGELFF. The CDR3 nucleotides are TGTGCCAGCAGCCCAATCCGAAACACCGGGGAGCTGTTTTTT.

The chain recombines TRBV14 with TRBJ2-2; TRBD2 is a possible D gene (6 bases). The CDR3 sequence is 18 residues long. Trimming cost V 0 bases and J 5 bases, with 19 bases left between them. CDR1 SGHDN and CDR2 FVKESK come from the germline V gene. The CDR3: CASSQDRTGVKGTGELFF. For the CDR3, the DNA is TGTGCCAGCAGCCAAGATCGGACGGGAGTAAAGGGAACCGGGGAGCTGTTTTTT.

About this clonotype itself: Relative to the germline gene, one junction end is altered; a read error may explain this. The DNA for the CDR3 is TGTGCCACCAGTGATCCAGGGACTCTTGGGGATAAGCAGTATTTT. As protein: CATSDPGTLGDKQYF. The V call is TRBV24-1, the J call TRBJ2-3; possible D gene TRBD2, 6 bases. This CDR3 contains 15 residues. Germline-derived CDR1 and CDR2 are KGHDR and SFDVKD.

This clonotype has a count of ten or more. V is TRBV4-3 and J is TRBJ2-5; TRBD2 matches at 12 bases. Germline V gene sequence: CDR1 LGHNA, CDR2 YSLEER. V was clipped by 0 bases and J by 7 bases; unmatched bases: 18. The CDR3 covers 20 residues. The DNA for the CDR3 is TGCGCCAGCAGCCAAGATGAGTCGGCAGGAGGACTAGCGGGATTAGGGACCCAGTACTTC. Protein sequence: CASSQDESAGGLAGLGTQYF.

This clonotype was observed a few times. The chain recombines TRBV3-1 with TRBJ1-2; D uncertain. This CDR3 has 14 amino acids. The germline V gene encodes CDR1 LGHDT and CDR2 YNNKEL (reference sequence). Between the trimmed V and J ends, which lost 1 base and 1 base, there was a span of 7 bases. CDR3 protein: CASSQAGSNYGYTF. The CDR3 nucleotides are TGTGCCAGCAGCCAAGCCGGCAGTAACTATGGCTACACCTTC.

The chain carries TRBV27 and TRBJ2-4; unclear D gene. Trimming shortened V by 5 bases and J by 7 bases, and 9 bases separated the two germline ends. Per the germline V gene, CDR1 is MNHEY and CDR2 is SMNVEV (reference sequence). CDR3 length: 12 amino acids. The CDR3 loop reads CASSGFENIQYF. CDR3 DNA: TGTGCCAGCAGTGGATTTGAGAACATTCAGTACTTC.

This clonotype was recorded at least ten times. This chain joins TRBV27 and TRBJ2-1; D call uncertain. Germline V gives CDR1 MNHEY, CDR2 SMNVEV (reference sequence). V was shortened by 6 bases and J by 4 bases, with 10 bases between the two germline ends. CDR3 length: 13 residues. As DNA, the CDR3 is TGTGCCAGCAGCGTTCGGGTTTACAATGAGCAGTTCTTC. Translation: CASSVRVYNEQFF.

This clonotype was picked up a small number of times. This chain's CDR3 is CSARAASGDPTAQYF. The DNA of the CDR3 is TGCAGTGCTAGAGCGGCTAGCGGGGATCCTACGGCGCAGTATTTT. V and J are TRBV20-1 and TRBJ2-3; 9 nucleotides line up with TRBD2. The germline V gene has CDR1 DFQATT and CDR2 SNEGSKA (reference sequence). V shed 1 base and J 10 bases; nucleotides not matched to a gene: 12. The CDR3 is 15 residues long.

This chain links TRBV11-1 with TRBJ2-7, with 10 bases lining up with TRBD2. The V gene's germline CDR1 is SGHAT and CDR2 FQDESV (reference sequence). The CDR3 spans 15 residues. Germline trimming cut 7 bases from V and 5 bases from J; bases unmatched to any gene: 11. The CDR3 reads CASKSLAGVGNEQYF. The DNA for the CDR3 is TGTGCCAGCAAGTCTCTAGCGGGAGTGGGCAACGAGCAGTACTTC.

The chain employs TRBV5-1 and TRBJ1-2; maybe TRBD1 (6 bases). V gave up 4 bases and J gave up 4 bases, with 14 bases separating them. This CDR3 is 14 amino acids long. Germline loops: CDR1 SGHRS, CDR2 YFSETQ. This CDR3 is CASSPGRGSYGYTF. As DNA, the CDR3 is TGCGCCAGCAGCCCGGGCAGGGGAAGCTATGGCTACACCTTC.

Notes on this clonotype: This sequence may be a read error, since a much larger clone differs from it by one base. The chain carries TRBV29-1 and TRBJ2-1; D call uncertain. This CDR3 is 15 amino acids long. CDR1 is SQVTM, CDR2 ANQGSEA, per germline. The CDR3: CSVDGESSRYNKQFF. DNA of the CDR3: TGCAGCGTTGATGGTGAGAGTTCGCGGTACAATAAGCAGTTCTTC.